This T cell receptor beta chain was recovered during a study of blood T cell repertoires in COVID-19 (TCRdb year 2020). Broadly, across the study: Samples from collaborators originated in the United States, Italy and Spain and spanned both the acute and convalescent phases of COVID-19. Where HLA class I and class II types were available, the types were taken from metadata supplied by the sample provider, not from assay-based typing. A de-identified subject ID, COVID-19 status, age in years and sex were almost always included in the sample metadata. A freely available public database, intended as a resource for researchers studying the immune response to SARS-CoV-2, is where the repertoires were released. Deeply sampled blood TCRbeta repertoires from subjects exposed to, actively infected with, or recovered from COVID-19 were included in the dataset. Samples came from the ongoing ImmuneRACE study (first 160 participants) plus 1,254 subjects from 6 global collaborators. The prospective study material was composed of cDNA or gDNA derived from T cells, B-cell-depleted T cells, or PBMCs. The paper's findings and limits, for the study overall: How much clinical and demographic metadata was included differed by source and by participant, and the metadata was provided uncurated.

TCRbeta CDR3 regions were amplified from genomic DNA using the immunoSEQ Assay, a bias-controlled multiplex PCR. The published analysis was carried out like this. Within the assay, amplification of reference gene primers was used to estimate how many nucleated cells each sample contained. To quantify the absolute abundance of each unique TCRbeta CDR3 rearrangement, sequence reads were collapsed and filtered. Productive Simpson clonality was computed per sample as the square root of Simpson's diversity index over productive rearrangements. Drawn from immuneACCESS, this table holds only the in-frame rearrangements with V and J called that TCRdb kept. Clones are partly lost; checked studies trace under half to an unresolved V gene and leave the rest unexplained. V, J and clone size reflect that table, while D and trimming were determined from the DNA. The sample table shows tens of thousands of clones, and about 70% are seen once. The biggest ten clones account for around 20% of the sample.

CDR1 MNHEY and CDR2 SVGAGI are derived from the germline V gene. V loses 2 bases at its end and J loses 2 bases; junction bases beyond the gene matches: 5. The cysteine opens and the phenylalanine closes a CDR3 of 15 amino acids. Kept here is only the CDR3 DNA, which spans 45 bases and is read in frame from base 1. Whole blood was collected in K2EDTA tubes by collaborating institutions according to the institutions' own protocols. Collaborator samples were shipped for TCRbeta analysis as frozen whole blood, isolated PBMCs, or DNA extracted from either sample type. For this clone: The antigen it recognizes is unknown. Base qualities are not recorded, but no much larger clone differs from it by a single base.

The TCR sequence derives from a man in his fifties with active or convalescent COVID-19. Sequenced material: peripheral blood. The chain uses TRBV6-5 and TRBJ1-1, and 7 junctional nucleotides match TRBD1. The sequence in DNA is TGTGCCAGCAGTTACGAGGGGGCAATTAACACTGAAGCTTTCTTT. Its translation is CASSYEGAINTEAFF.